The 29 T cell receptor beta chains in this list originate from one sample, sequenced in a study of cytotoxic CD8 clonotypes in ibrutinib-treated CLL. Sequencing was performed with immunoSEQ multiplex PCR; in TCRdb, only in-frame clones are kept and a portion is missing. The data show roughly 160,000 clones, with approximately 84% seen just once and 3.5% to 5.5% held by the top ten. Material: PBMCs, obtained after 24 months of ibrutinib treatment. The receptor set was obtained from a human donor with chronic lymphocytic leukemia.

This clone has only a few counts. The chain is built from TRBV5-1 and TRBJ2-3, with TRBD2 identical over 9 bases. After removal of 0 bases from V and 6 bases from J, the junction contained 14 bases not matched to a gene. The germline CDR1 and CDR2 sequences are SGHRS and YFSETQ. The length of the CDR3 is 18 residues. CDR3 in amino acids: CASSLASQRGALGDTQYF. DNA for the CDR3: TGCGCCAGCAGCTTGGCCAGCCAGCGGGGGGCCCTCGGGGATACGCAGTATTTT. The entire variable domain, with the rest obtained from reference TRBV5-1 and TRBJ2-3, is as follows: KAGVTQTPRYLIKTRGQQVTLSCSPISGHRSVSWYQQTPGQGLQFLFEYFSETQRNKGNFPGRFSGRQFSNSRSEMNVSTLELGDSALYLCASSLASQRGALGDTQYFGPGTRLTVL.

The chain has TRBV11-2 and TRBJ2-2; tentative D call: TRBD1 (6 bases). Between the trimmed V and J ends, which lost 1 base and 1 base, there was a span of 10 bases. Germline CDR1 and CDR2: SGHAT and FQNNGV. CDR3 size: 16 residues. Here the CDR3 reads CASSLVGHKNTGELFF. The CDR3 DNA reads TGTGCCAGCAGCTTAGTGGGACATAAGAACACCGGGGAGCTGTTTTTT. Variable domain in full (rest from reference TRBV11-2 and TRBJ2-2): EAGVAQSPRYKIIEKRQSVAFWCNPISGHATLYWYQQILGQGPKLLIQFQNNGVVDDSQLPKDRFSAERLKGVDSTLKIQPAKLEDSAVYLCASSLVGHKNTGELFFGEGSRLTVL.

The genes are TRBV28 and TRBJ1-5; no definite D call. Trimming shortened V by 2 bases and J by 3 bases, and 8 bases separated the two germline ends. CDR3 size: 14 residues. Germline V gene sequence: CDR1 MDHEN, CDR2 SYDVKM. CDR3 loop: CASSLRSTNQPQHF. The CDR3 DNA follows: TGTGCCAGCAGTTTACGCAGTACCAATCAGCCCCAGCATTTT.

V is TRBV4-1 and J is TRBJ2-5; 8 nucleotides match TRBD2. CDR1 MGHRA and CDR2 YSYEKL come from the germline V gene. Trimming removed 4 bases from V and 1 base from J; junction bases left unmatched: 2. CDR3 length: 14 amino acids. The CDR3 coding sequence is TGCGCCAGCAGCCCGGGGGGGATCCAAGAGACCCAGTACTTC. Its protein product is CASSPGGIQETQYF.

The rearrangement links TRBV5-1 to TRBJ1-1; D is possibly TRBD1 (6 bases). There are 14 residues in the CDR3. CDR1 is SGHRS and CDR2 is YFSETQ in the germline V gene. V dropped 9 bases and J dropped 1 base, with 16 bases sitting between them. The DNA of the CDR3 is TGCGCCACCACGCCGGGACACCAGAACACTGAAGCTTTCTTT. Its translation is CATTPGHQNTEAFF. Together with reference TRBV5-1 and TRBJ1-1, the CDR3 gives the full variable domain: KAGVTQTPRYLIKTRGQQVTLSCSPISGHRSVSWYQQTPGQGLQFLFEYFSETQRNKGNFPGRFSGRQFSNSRSEMNVSTLELGDSALYLCATTPGHQNTEAFFGQGTRLTVV.

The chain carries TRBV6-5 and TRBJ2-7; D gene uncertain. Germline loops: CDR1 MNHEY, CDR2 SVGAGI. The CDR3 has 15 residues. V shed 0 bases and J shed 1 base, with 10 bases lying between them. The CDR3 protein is CASSYSLLGSYEQYF. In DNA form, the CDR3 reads TGTGCCAGCAGTTACTCCCTCCTAGGGTCCTACGAGCAGTACTTC.

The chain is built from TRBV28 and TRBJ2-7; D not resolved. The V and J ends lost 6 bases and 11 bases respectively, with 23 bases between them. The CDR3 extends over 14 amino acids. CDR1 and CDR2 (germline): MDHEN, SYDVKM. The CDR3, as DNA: TGTGCCAGCAGGGGATCACGAAATTCGGCTTGGGAGTACTTC. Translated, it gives CASRGSRNSAWEYF. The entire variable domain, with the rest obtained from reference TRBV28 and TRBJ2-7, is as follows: DVKVTQSSRYLVKRTGEKVFLECVQDMDHENMFWYRQDPGLGLRLIYFSYDVKMKEKGDIPEGYSVSREKKERFSLILESASTNQTSMYLCASRGSRNSAWEYFGPGTRLTVT.

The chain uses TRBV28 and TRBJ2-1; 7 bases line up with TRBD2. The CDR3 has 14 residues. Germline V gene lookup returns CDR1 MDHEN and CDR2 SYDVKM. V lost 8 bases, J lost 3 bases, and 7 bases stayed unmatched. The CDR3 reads CASGGSGNYNEQFF. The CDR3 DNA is TGTGCCAGCGGTGGGAGCGGGAACTACAATGAGCAGTTCTTC. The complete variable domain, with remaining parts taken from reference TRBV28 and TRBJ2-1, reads DVKVTQSSRYLVKRTGEKVFLECVQDMDHENMFWYRQDPGLGLRLIYFSYDVKMKEKGDIPEGYSVSREKKERFSLILESASTNQTSMYLCASGGSGNYNEQFFGPGTRLTVL.

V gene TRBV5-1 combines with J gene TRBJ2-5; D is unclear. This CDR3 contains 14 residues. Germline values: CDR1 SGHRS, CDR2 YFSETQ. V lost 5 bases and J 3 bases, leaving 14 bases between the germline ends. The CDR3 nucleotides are TGCGCCAGCAGGACCAGCGCAAGTGAAGAGACCCAGTACTTC. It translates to CASRTSASEETQYF.

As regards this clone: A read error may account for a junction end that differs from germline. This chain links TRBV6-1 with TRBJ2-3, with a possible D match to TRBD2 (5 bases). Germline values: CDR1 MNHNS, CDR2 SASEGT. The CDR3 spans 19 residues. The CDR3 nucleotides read TGTGCCAGCAGCGAAGCTGGACGGGATATGGTTATGGGAACAGATACGCAGTATTTT. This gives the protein CASSEAGRDMVMGTDTQYF.

This chain's CDR3 is CASRQGVAPVDEAFF. CDR3 DNA: TGTGCCAGCAGGCAGGGGGTAGCCCCGGTTGATGAAGCTTTCTTT. The chain recombines TRBV6-6 with TRBJ1-1; 7 positions match TRBD1. Germline values: CDR1 MNHNY, CDR2 SVGAGI (reference sequence). Germline trimming cut 6 bases from V and 7 bases from J; bases unmatched to any gene: 14. This CDR3 region has 15 residues.

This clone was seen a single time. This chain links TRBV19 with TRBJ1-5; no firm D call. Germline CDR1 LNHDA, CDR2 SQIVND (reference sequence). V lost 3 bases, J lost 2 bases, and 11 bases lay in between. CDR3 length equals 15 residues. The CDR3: CASSMSRSRNQPQHF. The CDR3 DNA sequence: TGTGCCAGTAGTATGAGTAGGAGCCGCAATCAGCCCCAGCATTTT.

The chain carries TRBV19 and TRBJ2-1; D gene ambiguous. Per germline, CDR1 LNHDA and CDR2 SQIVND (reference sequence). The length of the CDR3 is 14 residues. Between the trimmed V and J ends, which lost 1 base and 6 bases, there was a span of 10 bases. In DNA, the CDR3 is TGTGCCAGTAGTATAGCGACCGACTTCAATGAGCAGTTCTTC. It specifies CASSIATDFNEQFF. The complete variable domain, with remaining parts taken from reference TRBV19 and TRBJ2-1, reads DGGITQSPKYLFRKEGQNVTLSCEQNLNHDAMYWYRQDPGQGLRLIYYSQIVNDFQKGDIAEGYSVSREKKESFPLTVTSAQKNPTAFYLCASSIATDFNEQFFGPGTRLTVL.

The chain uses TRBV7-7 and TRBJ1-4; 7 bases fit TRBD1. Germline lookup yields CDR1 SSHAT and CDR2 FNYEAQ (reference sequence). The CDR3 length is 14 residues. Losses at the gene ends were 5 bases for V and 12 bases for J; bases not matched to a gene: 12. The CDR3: CASSPLQGGEELFF. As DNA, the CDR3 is TGTGCCAGCAGCCCCCTACAAGGGGGCGAGGAACTGTTTTTT.

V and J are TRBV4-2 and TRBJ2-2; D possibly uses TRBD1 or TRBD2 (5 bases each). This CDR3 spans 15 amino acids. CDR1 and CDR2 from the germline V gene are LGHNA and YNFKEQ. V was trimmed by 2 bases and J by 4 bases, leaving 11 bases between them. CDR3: CASSQSEGTTGELFF. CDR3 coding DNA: TGTGCCAGCAGCCAATCTGAGGGGACCACCGGGGAGCTGTTTTTT.

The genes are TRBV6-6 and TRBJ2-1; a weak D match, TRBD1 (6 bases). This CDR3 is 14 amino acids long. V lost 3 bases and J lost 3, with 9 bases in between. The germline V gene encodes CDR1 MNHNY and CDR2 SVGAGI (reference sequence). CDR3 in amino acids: CASSYWDNYNEQFF. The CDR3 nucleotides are TGTGCCAGCAGTTATTGGGACAACTACAATGAGCAGTTCTTC.

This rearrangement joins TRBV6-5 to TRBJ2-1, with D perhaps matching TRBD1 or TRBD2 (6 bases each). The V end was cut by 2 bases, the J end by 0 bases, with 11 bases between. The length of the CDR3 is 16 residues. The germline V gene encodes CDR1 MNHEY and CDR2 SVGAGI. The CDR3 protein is CASSYRGAGSYNEQFF. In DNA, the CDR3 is TGTGCCAGCAGTTACAGGGGGGCCGGCTCCTACAATGAGCAGTTCTTC.

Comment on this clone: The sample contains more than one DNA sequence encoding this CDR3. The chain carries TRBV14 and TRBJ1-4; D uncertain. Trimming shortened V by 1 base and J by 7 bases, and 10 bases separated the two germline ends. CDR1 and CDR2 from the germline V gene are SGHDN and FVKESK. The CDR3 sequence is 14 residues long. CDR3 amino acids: CASSQGRVGEKLFF. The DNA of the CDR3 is TGTGCCAGCAGCCAAGGGAGGGTTGGTGAAAAACTGTTTTTT.

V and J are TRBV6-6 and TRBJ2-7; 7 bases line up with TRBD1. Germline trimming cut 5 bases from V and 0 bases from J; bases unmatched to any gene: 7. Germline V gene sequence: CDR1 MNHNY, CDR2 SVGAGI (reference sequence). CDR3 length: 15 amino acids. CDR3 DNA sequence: TGTGCCAGCAGTACTCCGACAGGGAACTCCTACGAGCAGTACTTC. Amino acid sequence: CASSTPTGNSYEQYF.

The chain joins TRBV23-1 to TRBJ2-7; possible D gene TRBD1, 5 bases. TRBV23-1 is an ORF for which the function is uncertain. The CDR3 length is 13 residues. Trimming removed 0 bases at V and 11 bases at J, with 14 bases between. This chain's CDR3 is CASSQSTGRVKYF. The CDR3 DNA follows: TGCGCCAGCAGTCAATCAACAGGAAGGGTCAAGTACTTC.

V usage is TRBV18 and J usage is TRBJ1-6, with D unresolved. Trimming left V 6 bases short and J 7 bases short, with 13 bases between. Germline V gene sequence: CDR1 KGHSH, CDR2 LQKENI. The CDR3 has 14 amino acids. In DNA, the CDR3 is TGTGCCAGCTCTCCAAAGCAGGCCAATTCACCCCTCCACTTT. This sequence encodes CASSPKQANSPLHF.

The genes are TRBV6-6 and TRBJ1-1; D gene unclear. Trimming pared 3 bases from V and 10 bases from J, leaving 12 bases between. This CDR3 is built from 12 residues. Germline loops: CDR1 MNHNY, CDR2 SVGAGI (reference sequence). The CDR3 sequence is CASSYFEQAAFF. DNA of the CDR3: TGTGCCAGCAGTTATTTCGAGCAGGCAGCTTTCTTT.

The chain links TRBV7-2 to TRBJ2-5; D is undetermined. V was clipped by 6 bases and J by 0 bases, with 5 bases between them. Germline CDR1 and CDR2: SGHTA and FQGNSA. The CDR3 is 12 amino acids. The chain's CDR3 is CASSRYQETQYF. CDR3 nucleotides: TGTGCCAGCAGTCGTTACCAAGAGACCCAGTACTTC.

CDR3 sequence: CAIRPHGAVRDYGYTF. In nucleotides, the CDR3 is TGTGCCATCAGACCCCATGGGGCAGTGAGGGACTATGGCTACACCTTC. The chain employs TRBV10-3 and TRBJ1-2; TRBD1 might be the D (5 bases). The CDR3 is made up of 16 amino acids. Deletions cut 6 bases from V and 3 bases from J, with 20 bases between. Germline V gene data show CDR1 as ENHRY and CDR2 as SYGVKD.

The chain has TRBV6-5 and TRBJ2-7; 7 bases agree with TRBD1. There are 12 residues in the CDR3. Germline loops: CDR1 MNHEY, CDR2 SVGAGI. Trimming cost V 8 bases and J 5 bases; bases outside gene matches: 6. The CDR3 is CASGYRGNEQYF. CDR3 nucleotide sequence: TGTGCCAGCGGATACAGGGGTAACGAGCAGTACTTC.

The CDR3 region is CASSLHRGPNEKLFF. The CDR3 DNA is TGTGCCAGCAGCCTTCACAGGGGACCTAATGAAAAACTGTTTTTT. This rearrangement joins TRBV21-1 to TRBJ1-4; the table's D gene call, TRBD1, was not cross checked with the DNA. TRBV21-1 is a recognized pseudogene. The CDR3 has 15 amino acids.

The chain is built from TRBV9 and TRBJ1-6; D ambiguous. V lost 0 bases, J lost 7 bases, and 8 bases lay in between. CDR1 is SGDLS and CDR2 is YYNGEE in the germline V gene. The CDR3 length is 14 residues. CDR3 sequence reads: CASSVVGSNSPLHF. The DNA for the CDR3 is TGTGCCAGCAGCGTAGTGGGGTCGAATTCACCCCTCCACTTT.

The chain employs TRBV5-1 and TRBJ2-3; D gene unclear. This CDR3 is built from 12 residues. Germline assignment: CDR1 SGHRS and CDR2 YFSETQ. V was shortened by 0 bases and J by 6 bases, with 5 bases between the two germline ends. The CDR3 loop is CASSLDLDTQYF. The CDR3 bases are TGCGCCAGCAGCTTGGACCTTGATACGCAGTATTTT.

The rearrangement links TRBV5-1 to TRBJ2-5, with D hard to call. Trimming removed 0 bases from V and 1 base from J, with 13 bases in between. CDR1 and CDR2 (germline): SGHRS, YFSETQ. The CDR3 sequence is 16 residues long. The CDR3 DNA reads TGCGCCAGCAGCTTGGCACCAGGACGGACCCAAGAGACCCAGTACTTC. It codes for CASSLAPGRTQETQYF.